Listed below are T cell receptor beta chains from one sample, sequenced in a study of cytomegalovirus exposure and HLA in healthy donors. Here immunoSEQ multiplex PCR was the method, and the copy in TCRdb shows in-frame clones only, minus some. This table holds 100,000 to 150,000 clones, 65% to 85% found once. The sample was PBMCs. These receptors came from a middle-aged woman in good health and CMV-seronegative. Each CDR3 is given with its conserved first and last residue. D genes are given only for firm matches. A row's size may be missing; if present it is once, few, many or a size class.

few | TRBJ2-1 | TRBD1 | TRBV25-1 | TGTGCCAGCAGAGGACAGGGGGCGAATGAGCAGTTCTTC | CASRGQGANEQFF
NA | TRBJ1-3 | NA | TRBV29-1 | TGCAGCGTTGAAGACACAGTCTCTGGAAACACCATATATTTT | CSVEDTVSGNTIYF
NA | TRBJ2-6 | NA | TRBV4-1 | TGCGCCAGCAGCCAAGAAACCGGGGCTGGGGCCAACGTCCTGACTTTC | CASSQETGAGANVLTF
once | TRBJ1-1 | TRBD1 | TRBV2 | TGTGCCAGCACTATTTTGGGACAGCCCTGGGGAGCTTTCTTT | CASTILGQPWGAFF
NA | TRBJ2-7 | TRBD2 | TRBV6-5 | TGTGCCAGCAGTTCCCGAGCGGGGGGGTCAGAGGAGCAGTACTTC | CASSSRAGGSEEQYF
NA | TRBJ1-2 | TRBD1 | TRBV28 | TGTGCCAGCAGGGACAGGAACTATGGCTACACCTTC | CASRDRNYGYTF
NA | TRBJ1-1 | TRBD1 | TRBV9 | TGCGCCAGCAGCGGACAGGGGGCAGCTGAAGCTTTCTTT | CASSGQGAAEAFF
few | TRBJ2-2 | NA | TRBV7-3 | TGTGCCAGCAGCTTAGCCGGGGTGGGCACCGGGGAGCTGTTTTTT | CASSLAGVGTGELFF
NA | TRBJ2-1 | NA | TRBV5-1 | TGCGCCAGCAGCTTCGACACGCAGTACAATGAGCAGTTCTTC | CASSFDTQYNEQFF
few | TRBJ2-5 | NA | TRBV30 | TGTGCCTGGATGAAGCGTCTAACAGAGACCCAGTACTTC | CAWMKRLTETQYF
NA | TRBJ2-5 | TRBD2 | TRBV28 | TGTGCCAGCAGTCCCGGACTAGTTTGGGGGTGGACCCAGTACTTC | CASSPGLVWGWTQYF
NA | TRBJ2-7 | NA | TRBV5-4 | TGTGCCAGCAGCTTGTTCGGGGGAGGCGGCGAGCAGTACTTC | CASSLFGGGGEQYF
few | TRBJ2-1 | TRBD2 | TRBV7-3 | TGTGCCAGCAGCTCCGGGGGAGGGGTCTACAATGAGCAGTTCTTC | CASSSGGGVYNEQFF
NA | TRBJ2-5 | NA | TRBV11-2 | TGTGCCAGCAGCTTATACGACAACCAAGAGACCCAGTACTTC | CASSLYDNQETQYF
NA | TRBJ2-3 | NA | TRBV2 | TGTGCCAGCTGCGTCGGGGATACGCAGTATTTT | CASCVGDTQYF
NA | TRBJ1-1 | NA | TRBV5-4 | TGTGCCAGCAGCTTGGAGAGGGGAGGTGAAACTGAAGCTTTCTTT | CASSLERGGETEAFF
NA | TRBJ2-7 | NA | TRBV28 | TGTGCCAGCAGTCCCCCCGGACTCTACGAGCAGTACTTC | CASSPPGLYEQYF
NA | TRBJ2-7 | NA | TRBV21-1 | TGTGCCAGCAGCAAAGCCCTATACAGATACGAGCAGTACTTC | CASSKALYRYEQYF
NA | TRBJ2-3 | NA | TRBV4-1 | TGCGCCAGCAGCCGAGGACTGGAGGAGTTCACAGATACGCAGTATTTT | CASSRGLEEFTDTQYF
NA | TRBJ1-2 | TRBD1 | TRBV5-1 | TGCGCCAGCAGCTTGATGGGACAGGGGGCAGGAGGCTACACCTTC | CASSLMGQGAGGYTF
NA | TRBJ2-5 | TRBD2 | TRBV5-1 | TGCGCCAGCAGCTTGGGGTATAGCGGGGCTAAAGAGACCCAGTACTTC | CASSLGYSGAKETQYF
NA | TRBJ1-2 | TRBD1 | TRBV5-1 | TGCGCCAGCAGCTTCGGGACAGGGGACGCCGTGGGGTATGGCTACACCTTC | CASSFGTGDAVGYGYTF
NA | TRBJ1-2 | NA | TRBV29-1 | TGCAGCGTTGATTCAGGGCGAAGGATTTTC | CSVDSGRRIF
NA | TRBJ1-2 | NA | TRBV6-1 | TGTGCCAGCAGAAGCACCGGGATCCTTTATGGCTACACCTTC | CASRSTGILYGYTF
NA | TRBJ2-7 | NA | TRBV5-1 | TGCGCCAGCAGGCTGGGACAAGGCTACGAGCAGTACTTC | CASRLGQGYEQYF
NA | TRBJ2-2 | NA | TRBV10-3 | TGTGCCATCAGGGCGCGGGACTTAGGGACCGGGGAGCTGTTTTTT | CAIRARDLGTGELFF
NA | TRBJ1-5 | TRBD1 | TRBV19 | TGTGCCAGTAGTATAGGCCGGACAGGGGAGAATCAGCCCCAGCATTTT | CASSIGRTGENQPQHF
NA | TRBJ2-1 | NA | TRBV30 | TGTGCCTGGAGTGCCCCCAGGGGTTCAAATAGAAATGAGCAGTTCTTC | CAWSAPRGSNRNEQFF
NA | TRBJ2-1 | TRBD1 | TRBV18 | TGTGCCAGCTCATCCTTACAGGGGGTCGGCACCAATGAGCAGTTCTTC | CASSSLQGVGTNEQFF
NA | TRBJ2-4 | NA | TRBV23-1 | TGCGCCAGCAGGGCTTTAGCCAAAAACATTCAGTACTTC | CASRALAKNIQYF
NA | TRBJ1-5 | NA | TRBV6-1 | TGTGCCAGCAGTGAAGGAGCGGGACAATATCAGCCCCAGCATTTT | CASSEGAGQYQPQHF
NA | TRBJ1-5 | NA | TRBV30 | TGTGCCTGGAGTGTTAGGCAGGGGCGTCAGCCCCAGCATTTT | CAWSVRQGRQPQHF
NA | TRBJ1-2 | NA | TRBV6-4 | TGTGCCAGCAGTGATTACTACTATGGCTACACCTTC | CASSDYYYGYTF
few | TRBJ1-2 | TRBD1 | TRBV5-5 | TGTGCCAGCAGCTCCGGACAGGGGCCAGCTCGGGGCTACACCTTC | CASSSGQGPARGYTF
NA | TRBJ2-3 | NA | TRBV4-1 | TGCGCCAGCAGCCACGGGACAGATACGCAGTATTTT | CASSHGTDTQYF
NA | TRBJ2-2 | TRBD2 | TRBV2 | TGTGCCAGCTCCCGCGGGAGTAACACCGGGGAGCTGTTTTTT | CASSRGSNTGELFF
few | TRBJ2-5 | NA | TRBV20-1 | TGCAGTGCCCGGGAGACCCAGTACTTC | CSARETQYF
NA | TRBJ2-1 | TRBD2 | TRBV18 | TGTGCCAGCTCACCAGAAGTTAGCGGGAGGGAGCAGTTCTTC | CASSPEVSGREQFF
NA | TRBJ1-5 | NA | TRBV28 | TGTGCCAGCATCGGAGACAGTCCCACAGCCCAGCATTTT | CASIGDSPTAQHF
NA | TRBJ2-2 | TRBD1 | TRBV9 | TGTGCCAGCAGCTCCGGACAGGGGAGGAACACCGGGGAGCTGTTTTTT | CASSSGQGRNTGELFF
NA | TRBJ1-5 | TRBD1 | TRBV28 | TGTGCCGGACGGACAGGGAATACTCAGCCCCAGCATTTT | CAGRTGNTQPQHF
NA | TRBJ1-4 | NA | TRBV5-6 | TGTGCCAGCAGTTCCCAAGGGGGGGCAACTAATGAAAAACTGTTTTTT | CASSSQGGATNEKLFF